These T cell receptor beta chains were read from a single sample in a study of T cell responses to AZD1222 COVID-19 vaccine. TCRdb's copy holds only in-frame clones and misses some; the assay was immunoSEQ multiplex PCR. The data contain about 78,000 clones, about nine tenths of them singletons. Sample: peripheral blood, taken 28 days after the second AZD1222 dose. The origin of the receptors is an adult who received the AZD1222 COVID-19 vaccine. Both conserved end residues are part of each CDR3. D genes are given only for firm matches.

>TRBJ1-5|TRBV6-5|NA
CASSRSYRQPQHF
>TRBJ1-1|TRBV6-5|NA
CASRSGSAGAEAFF
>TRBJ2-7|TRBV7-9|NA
CASSLLQGYEQYF
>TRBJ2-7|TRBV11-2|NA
CASSLAVSYEQYF
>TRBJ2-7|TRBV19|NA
CASSLRASLGDEQYF
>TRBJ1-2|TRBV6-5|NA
CASRPEAVYGYTF
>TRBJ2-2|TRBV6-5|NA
CASSYGPDTGELFF
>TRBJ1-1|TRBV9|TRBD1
CASSVQGASTEAFF
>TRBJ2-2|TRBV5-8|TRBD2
CASSPPRGYLAGSNTGELFF
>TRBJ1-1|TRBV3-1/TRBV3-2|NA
CASSLAGEGAFF
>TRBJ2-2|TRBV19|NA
CASTTGRRTGELFF
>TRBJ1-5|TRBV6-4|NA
CASSPSLGDSNQPQHF
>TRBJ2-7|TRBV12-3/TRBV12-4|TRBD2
CASSRPGGDEQYF
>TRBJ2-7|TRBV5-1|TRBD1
CASSLGQGPYEQYF
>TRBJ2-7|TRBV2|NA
CASRGTEASYEQYF
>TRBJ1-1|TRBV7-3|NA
CASSSRAGSSGTEAFF
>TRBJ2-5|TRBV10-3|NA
CAISPGSREETQYF
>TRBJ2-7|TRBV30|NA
CAWSVGQSYSYEQYF
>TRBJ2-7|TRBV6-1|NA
CASSEVADKGYEQYF
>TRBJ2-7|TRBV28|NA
CASSPPGHPYEQYF
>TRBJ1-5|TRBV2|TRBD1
CASREGTGLGNQPQHF
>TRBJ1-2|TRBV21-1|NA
CASSQGQGNYGYTF
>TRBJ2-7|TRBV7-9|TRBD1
CASSRQGSYEQYF
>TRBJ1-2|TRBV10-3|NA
CAISELVSYGYTF
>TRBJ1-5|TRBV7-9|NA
CASSFAAGALNQPQHF
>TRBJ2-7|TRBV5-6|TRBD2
CASSLASGTTYEQYF
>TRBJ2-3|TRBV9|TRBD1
CASSVQDRDTQYF
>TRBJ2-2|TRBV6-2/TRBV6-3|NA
CASSYGSGELFF
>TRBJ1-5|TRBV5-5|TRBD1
CASSLGDRAGGNQPQHF
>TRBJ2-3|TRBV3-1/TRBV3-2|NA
CASSPDGDGRDTQYF